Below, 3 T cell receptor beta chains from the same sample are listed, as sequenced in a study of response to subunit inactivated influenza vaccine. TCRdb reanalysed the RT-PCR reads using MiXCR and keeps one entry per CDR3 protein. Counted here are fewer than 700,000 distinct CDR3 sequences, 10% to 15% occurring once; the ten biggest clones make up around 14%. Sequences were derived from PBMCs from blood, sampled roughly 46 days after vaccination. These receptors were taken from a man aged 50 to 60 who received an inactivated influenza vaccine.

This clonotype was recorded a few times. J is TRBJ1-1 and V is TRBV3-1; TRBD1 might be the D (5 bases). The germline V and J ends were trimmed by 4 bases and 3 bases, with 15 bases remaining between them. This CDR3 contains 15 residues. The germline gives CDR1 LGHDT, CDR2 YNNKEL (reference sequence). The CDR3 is CASSPWGRSDTEAFF. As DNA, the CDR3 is TGTGCCAGCAGCCCCTGGGGCAGGTCCGACACTGAAGCTTTCTTT.

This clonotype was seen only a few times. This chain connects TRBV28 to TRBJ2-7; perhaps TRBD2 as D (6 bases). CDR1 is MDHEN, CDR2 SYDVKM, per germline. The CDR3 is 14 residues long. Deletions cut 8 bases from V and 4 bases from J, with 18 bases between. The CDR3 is CASRGRPSPYEQYF. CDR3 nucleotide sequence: TGTGCCAGCCGAGGGAGGCCCTCCCCATACGAGCAGTACTTC.

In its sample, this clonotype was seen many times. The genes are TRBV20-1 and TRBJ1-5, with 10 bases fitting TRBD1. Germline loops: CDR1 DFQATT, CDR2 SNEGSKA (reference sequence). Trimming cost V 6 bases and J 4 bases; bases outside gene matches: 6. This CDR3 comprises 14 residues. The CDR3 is CSAPRQGANQPQHF. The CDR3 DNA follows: TGCAGTGCCCCCCGACAGGGGGCGAATCAGCCCCAGCATTTT.